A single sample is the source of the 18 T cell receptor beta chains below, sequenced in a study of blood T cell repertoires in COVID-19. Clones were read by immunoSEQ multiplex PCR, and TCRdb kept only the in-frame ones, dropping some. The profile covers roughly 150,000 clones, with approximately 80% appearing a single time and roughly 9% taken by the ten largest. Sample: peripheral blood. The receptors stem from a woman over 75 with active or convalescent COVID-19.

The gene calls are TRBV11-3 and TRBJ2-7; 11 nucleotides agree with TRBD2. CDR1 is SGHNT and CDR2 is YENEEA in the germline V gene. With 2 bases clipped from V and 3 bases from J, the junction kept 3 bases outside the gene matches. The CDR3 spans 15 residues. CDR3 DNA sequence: TGTGCCAGCAGCTTAACTAGCGGGGGTAACTACGAGCAGTACTTC. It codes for CASSLTSGGNYEQYF.

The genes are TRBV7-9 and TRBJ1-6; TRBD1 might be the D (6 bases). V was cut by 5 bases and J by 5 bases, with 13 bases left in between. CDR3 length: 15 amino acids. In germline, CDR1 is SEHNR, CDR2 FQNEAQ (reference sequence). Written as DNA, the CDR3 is TGTGCCAGCAGCACTGAGGGACATAATAATTCACCCCTCCACTTT. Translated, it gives CASSTEGHNNSPLHF.

The CDR3 bases are TGCGCCAGCAGCCAAGAGACCCAGGGATTTCGCTATGGCTACACCTTC. It encodes CASSQETQGFRYGYTF. The chain has TRBV4-3 and TRBJ1-2, with a weak D call TRBD1 (5 bases). Deletions cut 0 bases from V and 4 bases from J, with 15 bases between. The CDR3 covers 16 residues. Per the germline V gene, CDR1 is LGHNA and CDR2 is YSLEER.

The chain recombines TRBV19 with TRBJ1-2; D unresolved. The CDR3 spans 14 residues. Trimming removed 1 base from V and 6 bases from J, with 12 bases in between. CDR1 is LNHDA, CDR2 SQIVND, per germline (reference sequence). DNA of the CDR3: TGTGCCAGTAGTATAGGGGTCAGGCCTAATGGCTACACCTTC. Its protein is CASSIGVRPNGYTF.

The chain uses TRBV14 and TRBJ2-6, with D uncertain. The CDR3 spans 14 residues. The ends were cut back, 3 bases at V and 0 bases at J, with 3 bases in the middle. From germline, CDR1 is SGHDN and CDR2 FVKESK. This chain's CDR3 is CASSHLSGANVLTF. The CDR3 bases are TGTGCCAGCAGCCACCTCTCTGGGGCCAACGTCCTGACTTTC.

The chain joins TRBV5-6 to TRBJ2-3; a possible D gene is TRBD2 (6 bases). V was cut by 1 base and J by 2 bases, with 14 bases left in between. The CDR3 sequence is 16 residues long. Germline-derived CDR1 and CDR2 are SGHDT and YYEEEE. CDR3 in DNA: TGTGCCAGCAGCTTGAAAGGCGGCGGGATCACAGATACGCAGTATTTT. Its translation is CASSLKGGGITDTQYF.

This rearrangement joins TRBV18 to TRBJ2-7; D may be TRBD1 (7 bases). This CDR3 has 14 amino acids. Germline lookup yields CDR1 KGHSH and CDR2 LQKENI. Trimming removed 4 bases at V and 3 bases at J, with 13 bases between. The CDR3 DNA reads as TGTGCCAGCTCACAGCAGGGGGGAGGCTACGAGCAGTACTTC. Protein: CASSQQGGGYEQYF.

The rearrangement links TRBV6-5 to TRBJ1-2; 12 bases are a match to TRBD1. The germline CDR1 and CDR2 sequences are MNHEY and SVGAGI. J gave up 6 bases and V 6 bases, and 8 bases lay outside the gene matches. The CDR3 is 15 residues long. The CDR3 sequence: CASSSLGTGGHGYTF. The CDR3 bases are TGTGCCAGCAGCTCTCTCGGGACAGGGGGCCATGGCTACACCTTC.

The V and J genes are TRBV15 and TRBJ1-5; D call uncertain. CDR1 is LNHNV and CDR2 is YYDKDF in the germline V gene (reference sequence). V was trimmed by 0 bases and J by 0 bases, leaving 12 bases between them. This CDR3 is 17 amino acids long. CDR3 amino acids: CATSREKSGVSNQPQHF. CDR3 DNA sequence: TGTGCCACCAGCAGAGAAAAGTCCGGAGTTAGCAATCAGCCCCAGCATTTT.

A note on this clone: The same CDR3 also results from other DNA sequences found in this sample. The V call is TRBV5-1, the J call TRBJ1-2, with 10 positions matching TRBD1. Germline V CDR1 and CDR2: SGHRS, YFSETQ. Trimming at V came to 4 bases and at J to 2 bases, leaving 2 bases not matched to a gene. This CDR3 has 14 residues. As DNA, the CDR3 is TGCGCCAGCAGCCTGGGACAGGGGAACTATGGCTACACCTTC. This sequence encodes CASSLGQGNYGYTF.

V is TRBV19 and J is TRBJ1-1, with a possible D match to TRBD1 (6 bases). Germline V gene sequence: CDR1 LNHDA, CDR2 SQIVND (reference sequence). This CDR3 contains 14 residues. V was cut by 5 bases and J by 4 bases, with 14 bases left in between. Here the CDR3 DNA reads TGTGCCAGTAGTCCTCAGGGGCAGGTCACTGAAGCTTTCTTT. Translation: CASSPQGQVTEAFF.

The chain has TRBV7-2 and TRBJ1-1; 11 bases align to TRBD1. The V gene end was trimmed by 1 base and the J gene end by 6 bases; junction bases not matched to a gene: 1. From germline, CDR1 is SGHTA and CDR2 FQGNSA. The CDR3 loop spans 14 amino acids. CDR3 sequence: CASSLGTGGSEAFF. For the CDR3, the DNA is TGTGCCAGCAGCTTAGGGACAGGGGGCTCTGAAGCTTTCTTT. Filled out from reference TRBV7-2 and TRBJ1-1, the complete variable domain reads GAGVSQSPSNKVTEKGKDVELRCDPISGHTALYWYRQSLGQGLEFLIYFQGNSAPDKSGLPSDRFSAERTGGSVSTLTIQRTQQEDSAVYLCASSLGTGGSEAFFGQGTRLTVV.

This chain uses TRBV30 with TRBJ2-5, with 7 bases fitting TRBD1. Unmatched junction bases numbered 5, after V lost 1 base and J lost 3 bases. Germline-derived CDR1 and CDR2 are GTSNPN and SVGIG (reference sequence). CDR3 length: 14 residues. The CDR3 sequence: CAWSEGTVEETQYF. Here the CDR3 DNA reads TGTGCCTGGAGTGAGGGGACAGTCGAAGAGACCCAGTACTTC.

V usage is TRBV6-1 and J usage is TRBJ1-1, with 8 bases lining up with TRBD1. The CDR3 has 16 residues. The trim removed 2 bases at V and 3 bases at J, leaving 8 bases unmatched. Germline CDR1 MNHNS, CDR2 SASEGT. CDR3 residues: CASSERGSGGYTEAFF. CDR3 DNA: TGTGCCAGCAGTGAAAGGGGTTCAGGGGGCTACACTGAAGCTTTCTTT.

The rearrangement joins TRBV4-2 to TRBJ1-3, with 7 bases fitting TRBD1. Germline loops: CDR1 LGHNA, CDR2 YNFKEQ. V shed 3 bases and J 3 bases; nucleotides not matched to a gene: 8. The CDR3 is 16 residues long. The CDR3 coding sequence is TGTGCCAGCAGCCAGCGCCAGGGGGAAAATGGAAACACCATATATTTT. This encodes CASSQRQGENGNTIYF.

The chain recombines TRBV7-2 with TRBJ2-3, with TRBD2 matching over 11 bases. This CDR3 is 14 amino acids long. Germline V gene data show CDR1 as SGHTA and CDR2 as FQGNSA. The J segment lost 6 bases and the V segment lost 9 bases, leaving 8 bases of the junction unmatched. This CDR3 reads CASIAGGPPDTQYF. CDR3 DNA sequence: TGTGCCAGTATAGCGGGGGGGCCCCCCGATACGCAGTATTTT.

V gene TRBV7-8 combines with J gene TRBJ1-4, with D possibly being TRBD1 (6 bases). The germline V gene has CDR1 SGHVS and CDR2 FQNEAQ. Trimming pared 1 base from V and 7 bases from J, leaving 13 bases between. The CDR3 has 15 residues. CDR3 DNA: TGTGCCAGCAGCTTAGGGGACACAGCTTTTGAAAAACTGTTTTTT. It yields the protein CASSLGDTAFEKLFF.

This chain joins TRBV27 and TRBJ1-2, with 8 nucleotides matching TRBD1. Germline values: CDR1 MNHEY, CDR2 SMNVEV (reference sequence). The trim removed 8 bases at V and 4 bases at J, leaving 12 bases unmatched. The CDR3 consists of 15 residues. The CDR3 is CASGFYRGGSYGYTF. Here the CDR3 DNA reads TGTGCCAGCGGATTCTACAGGGGGGGGAGCTATGGCTACACCTTC.